The 24 T cell receptor beta chains below were found in one sample sequenced in a study of CD8+ T cells in alopecia areata. Following RNA extraction, reverse transcription yielded cDNA that acted as the sequencing template. The table came from immunoSEQ multiplex PCR; TCRdb's copy has only in-frame clones and leaves some out. Of fewer than 100,000 clones in the sample, around 70% are singletons; the top ten hold around a sixth. The treatment here: oral pan-JAK inhibitor, 5-10 mg twice daily. The material sequenced was CD8+ T cells sorted from blood, taken at week 44, from a patient treated with tofacitinib. The receptors derive from a human donor with alopecia areata.

This chain links TRBV7-9 with TRBJ2-1, with no clear D. The germline V gene encodes CDR1 SEHNR and CDR2 FQNEAQ (reference sequence). The CDR3 runs to 12 residues. Trimming stripped 5 bases from V and 8 bases from J, with 10 bases between. This CDR3 is CASSRSVDEQFF. CDR3 sequence (DNA): TGTGCCAGCAGCCGGTCGGTGGATGAGCAGTTCTTC.

CDR3 nucleotides: TGCGCCAGCAGTGCTATTGGACAGGGGAGCAATCAGCCCCAGCATTTT. Its translation: CASSAIGQGSNQPQHF. The chain combines TRBV10-2 with TRBJ1-5; TRBD1 matches at 9 bases. V dropped 4 bases and J dropped 1; count of bases not matched to a gene: 5. Germline V gene data show CDR1 as WSHSY and CDR2 as SAAADI. The CDR3 consists of 16 residues.

The chain recombines TRBV2 with TRBJ1-5; D remains unclear. V was cut by 2 bases and J by 2 bases, with 7 bases left in between. The CDR3 has 14 amino acids. Germline loops: CDR1 SNHLY, CDR2 FYNNEI. The CDR3 sequence: CASSEWGGNQPQHF. The CDR3 DNA follows: TGTGCCAGCAGTGAATGGGGAGGCAATCAGCCCCAGCATTTT.

This rearrangement joins TRBV6-5 to TRBJ2-7; D perhaps matches TRBD1 (6 bases). V lost 2 bases, J lost 6 bases, and 11 bases lay in between. The CDR3 consists of 13 residues. In germline, CDR1 is MNHEY, CDR2 SVGAGI. CDR3 region: CASSYNREGEQYF. CDR3 nucleotides: TGTGCCAGCAGTTACAACAGGGAAGGCGAGCAGTACTTC.

The V call is TRBV14, the J call TRBJ2-7, with 14 bases that match TRBD2. The germline CDR1 and CDR2 sequences are SGHDN and FVKESK. The length of the CDR3 is 14 residues. J gave up 7 bases and V 4 bases, and 3 bases lay outside the gene matches. This CDR3 reads CASSRGLAGDEQYF. CDR3 DNA: TGTGCCAGCAGCCGGGGACTAGCGGGGGATGAGCAGTACTTC.

The sample holds a few counts of this clone. V is TRBV6-5 and J is TRBJ2-1; D is perhaps TRBD1 (5 bases). With 6 bases removed from V and 3 bases from J, the gap between germline ends came to 12 bases. The germline gives CDR1 MNHEY, CDR2 SVGAGI. This CDR3 is built from 14 residues. CDR3 protein: CASSPETDYNEQFF. The DNA of the CDR3 is TGTGCCAGCAGCCCGGAGACAGACTACAATGAGCAGTTCTTC.

Only a few counts were recorded for this clone. The chain carries TRBV29-1 and TRBJ2-1, with 7 bases identical to TRBD2. Germline V gives CDR1 SQVTM, CDR2 ANQGSEA. V gave up 7 bases and J gave up 4 bases; unmatched junction bases: 10. The CDR3 length is 14 residues. The DNA of the CDR3 is TGCAGCGCGGATACTAGCGAGCTATACAATGAGCAGTTCTTC. It yields the protein CSADTSELYNEQFF.

The chain uses TRBV9 and TRBJ1-2; the D is unclear. CDR3 size: 13 residues. The germline gives CDR1 SGDLS, CDR2 YYNGEE. V shed 6 bases and J shed 3 bases, with 12 bases lying between them. CDR3 in amino acids: CASTNDMDYGYTF. DNA of the CDR3: TGTGCCAGCACCAACGACATGGACTATGGCTACACCTTC.

The V gene is TRBV30, the J gene TRBJ1-1, with 10 nucleotides matching TRBD1. Per the germline V gene, CDR1 is GTSNPN and CDR2 is SVGIG (reference sequence). The V and J ends lost 0 bases and 12 bases, in that order; junction bases with no gene match: 4. The CDR3 loop spans 12 amino acids. CDR3 residues: CAWSVGTGDPFF. As DNA, the CDR3 is TGTGCCTGGAGTGTAGGGACAGGGGACCCTTTCTTT. Full variable domain (outside the CDR3, taken from reference TRBV30 and TRBJ1-1): SQTIHQWPATLVQPVGSPLSLECTVEGTSNPNLYWYRQAAGRGLQLLFYSVGIGQISSEVPQNLSASRPQDRQFILSSKKLLLSDSGFYLCAWSVGTGDPFFGQGTRLTVV.

The chain has TRBV7-2 and TRBJ2-7; D possibly corresponds to TRBD2 (5 bases). The CDR3 runs to 12 residues. V lost 1 base and J 4 bases, leaving 5 bases between the germline ends. The germline CDR1 and CDR2 sequences are SGHTA and FQGNSA. The CDR3 DNA reads as TGTGCCAGCAGCTTAGGGAGGTACGAGCAGTACTTC. It yields the protein CASSLGRYEQYF.

V gene TRBV4-3 combines with J gene TRBJ2-1, with D perhaps matching TRBD2 (6 bases). The germline V gene encodes CDR1 LGHNA and CDR2 YSLEER. Trimming left V 0 bases short and J 2 bases short, with 20 bases between. This CDR3 has 19 amino acids. The CDR3 nucleotides are TGCGCCAGCAGCCAAGAAGCAACGGGACTCCCACTGACCTACAATGAGCAGTTCTTC. Encoded protein: CASSQEATGLPLTYNEQFF.

The J gene is TRBJ2-3, the V gene TRBV10-1; 8 bases align to TRBD1. Germline V CDR1 and CDR2: WNHNN, SYGVQD (reference sequence). This CDR3 is built from 12 residues. The V and J ends lost 2 bases and 14 bases, in that order; junction bases with no gene match: 6. The CDR3 loop reads CASSEGAGGLYF. In DNA form, the CDR3 reads TGCGCCAGCAGTGAGGGGGCAGGGGGCCTGTATTTT.

The CDR3: CASSLAPASTDTQYF. The CDR3 DNA is TGCGCCAGCAGCTTGGCCCCAGCTAGCACAGATACGCAGTATTTT. This chain links TRBV5-1 with TRBJ2-3; D is unclear. V lost 0 bases and J lost 0, with 8 bases in between. The CDR3 has 15 amino acids. CDR1 is SGHRS, CDR2 YFSETQ, per germline.

This sequence joins TRBV7-8 and TRBJ2-2; 8 positions match TRBD1. CDR1 and CDR2 from the germline V gene are SGHVS and FQNEAQ. J was trimmed by 7 bases and V by 5 bases; bases with no gene match: 9. This CDR3 has 15 residues. In DNA, the CDR3 is TGTGCCAGCAGCAAGAAAACAGGGGGTCTCGGGGAGCTGTTTTTT. This codes for CASSKKTGGLGELFF.

The J gene is TRBJ2-3, the V gene TRBV13, with D tentatively TRBD2 (5 bases). The V gene lost 4 bases and the J gene lost 1 base, with 18 bases spanning the gap. The CDR3 has 17 amino acids. CDR1 and CDR2 from the germline V gene are PRHDT and FYEKMQ (reference sequence). This CDR3 reads CASSSWTGDDGTDTQYF. For the CDR3, the DNA is TGTGCCAGCAGCTCATGGACTGGGGATGATGGCACAGATACGCAGTATTTT.

The chain joins TRBV4-3 to TRBJ1-4; D perhaps matches TRBD1 (6 bases). With 1 base removed from V and 5 bases from J, the gap between germline ends came to 14 bases. The germline V gene has CDR1 LGHNA and CDR2 YSLEER. The CDR3 runs to 16 residues. The chain's CDR3 is CASSQAAQGNNEKLFF. The DNA for the CDR3 is TGCGCCAGCAGCCAAGCGGCACAGGGAAACAATGAAAAACTGTTTTTT.

This clone was counted only a few times. The V gene is TRBV7-2, the J gene TRBJ1-1; perhaps TRBD1 as D (5 bases). Per the germline V gene, CDR1 is SGHTA and CDR2 is FQGNSA. The CDR3 has 17 residues. V lost 4 bases, J lost 6 bases, and 24 bases lay in between. The CDR3 nucleotides are TGTGCCAGCAGCTCACCGGGACGGACGACTCTATTGGCTGAAGCTTTCTTT. Protein product: CASSSPGRTTLLAEAFF. Full variable domain (outside the CDR3, taken from reference TRBV7-2 and TRBJ1-1): GAGVSQSPSNKVTEKGKDVELRCDPISGHTALYWYRQSLGQGLEFLIYFQGNSAPDKSGLPSDRFSAERTGGSVSTLTIQRTQQEDSAVYLCASSSPGRTTLLAEAFFGQGTRLTVV.

Note on this clone: Other nucleotide sequences from this sample produce the same CDR3. The chain recombines TRBV4-3 with TRBJ2-7, with a possible D match to TRBD2 (5 bases). With 0 bases removed from V and 0 bases from J, the gap between germline ends came to 9 bases. The CDR3 covers 15 residues. CDR1 and CDR2 from the germline V gene are LGHNA and YSLEER. CDR3 nucleotide sequence: TGCGCCAGCAGCCAAGATCGAGGGTTCTCCTACGAGCAGTACTTC. It yields the protein CASSQDRGFSYEQYF.

This chain links TRBV29-1 with TRBJ1-2; D uncertain. V lost 5 bases, J lost 2 bases, and 6 bases lay in between. The length of the CDR3 is 11 residues. Germline V gene lookup returns CDR1 SQVTM and CDR2 ANQGSEA. CDR3 coding DNA: TGCAGCGTTAGCATAAACTATGGCTACACCTTC. Its protein is CSVSINYGYTF.

The V gene is TRBV27, the J gene TRBJ2-7; a weak D match, TRBD1 (6 bases). CDR1 and CDR2 from the germline V gene are MNHEY and SMNVEV (reference sequence). This CDR3 is 13 amino acids long. Trimming shortened V by 3 bases and J by 5 bases, and 11 bases separated the two germline ends. The CDR3 sequence is CASSLIRGHEQYF. CDR3 bases: TGTGCCAGCAGTTTGATCAGGGGCCACGAGCAGTACTTC.

The rearrangement uses TRBV30 and TRBJ1-5; possible D gene TRBD1, 6 bases. The germline gives CDR1 GTSNPN, CDR2 SVGIG (reference sequence). The CDR3 is 14 amino acids. Trimming pared 1 base from V and 4 bases from J, leaving 11 bases between. Here the CDR3 reads CAWSGGHRNQPQHF. In nucleotides, the CDR3 is TGTGCCTGGAGTGGGGGACACAGGAATCAGCCCCAGCATTTT. Together with reference TRBV30 and TRBJ1-5, the CDR3 gives the full variable domain: SQTIHQWPATLVQPVGSPLSLECTVEGTSNPNLYWYRQAAGRGLQLLFYSVGIGQISSEVPQNLSASRPQDRQFILSSKKLLLSDSGFYLCAWSGGHRNQPQHFGDGTRLSIL.

In this sample, this clone turned up once. The rearrangement joins TRBV7-8 to TRBJ2-1; D is ambiguous. There are 12 residues in the CDR3. Germline V gene sequence: CDR1 SGHVS, CDR2 FQNEAQ. V lost 5 bases to trimming and J lost 5 bases, with 7 bases between them. CDR3 nucleotides: TGTGCCAGCAGCCCAACGAACAATGAGCAGTTCTTC. It yields the protein CASSPTNNEQFF.

The chain is built from TRBV2 and TRBJ1-2; 7 bases are shared with TRBD1. Germline loops: CDR1 SNHLY, CDR2 FYNNEI. This CDR3 contains 15 residues. V was pared by 5 bases and J by 4 bases, with 10 bases of the junction left unmatched. The CDR3 nucleotides are TGTGCCAGCAGTACAACCGGGACAGAAGGCTATGGCTACACCTTC. Translation gives CASSTTGTEGYGYTF.

The V and J genes are TRBV6-6 and TRBJ2-3; D perhaps matches TRBD2 (5 bases). The CDR3 has 14 amino acids. V was pared by 8 bases and J by 5 bases, with 17 bases between. The germline V gene has CDR1 MNHNY and CDR2 SVGAGI (reference sequence). Here the CDR3 DNA reads TGTGCCAGCCAAGAAGGACTGGACCGAGATACGCAGTATTTT. This gives the protein CASQEGLDRDTQYF.